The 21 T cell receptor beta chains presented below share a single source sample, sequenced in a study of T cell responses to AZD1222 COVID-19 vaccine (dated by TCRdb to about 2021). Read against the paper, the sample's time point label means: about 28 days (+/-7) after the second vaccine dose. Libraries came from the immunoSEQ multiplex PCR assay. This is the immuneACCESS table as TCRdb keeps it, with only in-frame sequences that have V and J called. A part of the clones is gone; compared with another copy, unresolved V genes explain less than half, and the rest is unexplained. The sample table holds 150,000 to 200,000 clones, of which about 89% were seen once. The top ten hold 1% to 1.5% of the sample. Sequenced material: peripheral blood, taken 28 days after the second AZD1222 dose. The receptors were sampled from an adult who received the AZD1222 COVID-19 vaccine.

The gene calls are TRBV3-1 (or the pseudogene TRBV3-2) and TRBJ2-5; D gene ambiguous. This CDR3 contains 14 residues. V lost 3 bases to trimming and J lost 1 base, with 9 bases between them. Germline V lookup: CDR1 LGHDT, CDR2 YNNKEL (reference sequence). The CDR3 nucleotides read TGTGCCAGCAGCCACCATAGTATCCAAGAGACCCAGTACTTC. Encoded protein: CASSHHSIQETQYF.

The CDR3 sequence: CASRSDSSYEQYF. The CDR3 nucleotides are TGTGCCAGCAGGAGTGACAGCTCCTACGAGCAGTACTTC. This sequence joins TRBV28 and TRBJ2-7; TRBD1 might be the D (5 bases). CDR1 is MDHEN and CDR2 is SYDVKM in the germline V gene. V lost 6 bases, J lost 0 bases, and 9 bases lay in between. This CDR3 has 13 residues.

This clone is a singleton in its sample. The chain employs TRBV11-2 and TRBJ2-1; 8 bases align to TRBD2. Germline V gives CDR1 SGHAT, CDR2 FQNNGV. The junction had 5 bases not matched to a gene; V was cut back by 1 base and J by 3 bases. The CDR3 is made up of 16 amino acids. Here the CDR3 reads CASSLGGGGYYNEQFF. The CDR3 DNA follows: TGTGCCAGCAGCTTAGGTGGCGGGGGGTACTACAATGAGCAGTTCTTC.

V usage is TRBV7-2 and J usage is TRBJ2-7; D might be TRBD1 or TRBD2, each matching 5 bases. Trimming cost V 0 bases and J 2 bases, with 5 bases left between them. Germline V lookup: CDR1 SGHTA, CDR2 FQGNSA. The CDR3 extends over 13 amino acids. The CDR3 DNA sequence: TGTGCCAGCAGCTTAGCGGGACCCTACGAGCAGTACTTC. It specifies CASSLAGPYEQYF.

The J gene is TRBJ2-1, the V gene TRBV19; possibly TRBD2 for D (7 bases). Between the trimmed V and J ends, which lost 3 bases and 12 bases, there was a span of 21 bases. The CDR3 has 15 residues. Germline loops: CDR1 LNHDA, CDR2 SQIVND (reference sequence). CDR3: CASSIWEGGRIGQFF. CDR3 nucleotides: TGTGCCAGTAGTATTTGGGAGGGGGGGCGAATTGGGCAGTTCTTC.

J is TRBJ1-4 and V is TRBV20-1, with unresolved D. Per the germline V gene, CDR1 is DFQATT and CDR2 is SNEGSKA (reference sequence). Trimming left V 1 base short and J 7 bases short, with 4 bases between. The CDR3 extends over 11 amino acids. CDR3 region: CSARAVEKLFF. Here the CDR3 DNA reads TGCAGTGCTAGAGCAGTTGAAAAACTGTTTTTT.

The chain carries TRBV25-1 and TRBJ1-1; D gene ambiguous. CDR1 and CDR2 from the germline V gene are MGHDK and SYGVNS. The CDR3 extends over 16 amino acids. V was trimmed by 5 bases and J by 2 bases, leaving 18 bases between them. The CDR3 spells CASSPPPRASNTEAFF. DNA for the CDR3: TGTGCCAGCAGTCCGCCCCCGAGGGCTAGTAACACTGAAGCTTTCTTT.

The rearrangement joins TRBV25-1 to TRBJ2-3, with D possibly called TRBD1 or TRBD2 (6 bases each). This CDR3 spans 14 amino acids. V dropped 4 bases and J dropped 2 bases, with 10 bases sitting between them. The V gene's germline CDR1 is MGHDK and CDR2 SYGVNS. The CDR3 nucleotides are TGTGCCAGCAGTGGAGGGGGGCACACAGATACGCAGTATTTT. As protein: CASSGGGHTDTQYF.

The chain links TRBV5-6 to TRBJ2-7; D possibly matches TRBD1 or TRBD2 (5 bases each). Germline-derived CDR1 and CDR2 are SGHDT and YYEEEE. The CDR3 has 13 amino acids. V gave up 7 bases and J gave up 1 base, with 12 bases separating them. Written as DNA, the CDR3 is TGTGCCAGCGATCTGAGGGGTTCCTACGAGCAGTACTTC. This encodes CASDLRGSYEQYF.

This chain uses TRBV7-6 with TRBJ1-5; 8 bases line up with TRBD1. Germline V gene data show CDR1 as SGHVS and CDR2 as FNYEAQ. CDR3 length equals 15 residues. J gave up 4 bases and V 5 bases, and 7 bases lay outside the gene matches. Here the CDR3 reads CASSDGTGVNQPQHF. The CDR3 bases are TGTGCCAGCAGCGATGGGACAGGAGTAAATCAGCCCCAGCATTTT.

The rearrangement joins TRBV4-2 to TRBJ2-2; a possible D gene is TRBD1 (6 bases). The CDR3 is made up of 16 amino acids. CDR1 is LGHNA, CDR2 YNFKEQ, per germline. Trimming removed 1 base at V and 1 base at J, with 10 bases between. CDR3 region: CASSQVTGENTGELFF. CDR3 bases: TGTGCCAGCAGCCAAGTGACAGGAGAGAACACCGGGGAGCTGTTTTTT.

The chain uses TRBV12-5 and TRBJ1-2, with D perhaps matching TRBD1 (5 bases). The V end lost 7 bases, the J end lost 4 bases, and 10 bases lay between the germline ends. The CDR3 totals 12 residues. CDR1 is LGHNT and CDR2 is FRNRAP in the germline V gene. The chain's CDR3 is CASARDLYGYTF. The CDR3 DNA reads TGTGCTAGTGCCCGGGACCTCTATGGCTACACCTTC. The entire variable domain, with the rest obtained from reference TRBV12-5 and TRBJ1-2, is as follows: DARVTQTPRHKVTEMGQEVTMRCQPILGHNTVFWYRQTMMQGLELLAYFRNRAPLDDSGMPKDRFSAEMPDATLATLKIQPSEPRDSAVYFCASARDLYGYTFGSGTRLTVV.

CDR3 in DNA: TGTGCCAGCAGCCAAGATGGGAGTCCCCAAGAGACCCAGTACTTC. The encoded protein is CASSQDGSPQETQYF. The J gene is TRBJ2-5, the V gene TRBV4-2; tentative D call: TRBD2 (5 bases). V was trimmed by 0 bases and J by 1 base, leaving 9 bases between them. Germline assignment: CDR1 LGHNA and CDR2 YNFKEQ. CDR3 size: 15 residues.

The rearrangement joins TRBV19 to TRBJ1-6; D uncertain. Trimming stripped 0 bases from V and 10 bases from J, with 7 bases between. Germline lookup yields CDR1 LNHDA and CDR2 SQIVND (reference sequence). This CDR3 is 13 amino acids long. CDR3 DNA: TGTGCCAGTAGTATAGACGGCGTATCACCCCTCCACTTT. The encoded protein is CASSIDGVSPLHF.

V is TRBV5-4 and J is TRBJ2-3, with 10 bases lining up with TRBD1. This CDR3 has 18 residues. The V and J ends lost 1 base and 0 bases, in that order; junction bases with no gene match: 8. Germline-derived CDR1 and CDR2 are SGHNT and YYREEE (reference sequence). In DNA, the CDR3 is TGTGCCAGCAGCTTGCGGGGGACAGGGGCGCTGAGCACAGATACGCAGTATTTT. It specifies CASSLRGTGALSTDTQYF. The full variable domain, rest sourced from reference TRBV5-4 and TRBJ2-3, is ETGVTQSPTHLIKTRGQQVTLRCSSQSGHNTVSWYQQALGQGPQFIFQYYREEENGRGNFPPRFSGLQFPNYSSELNVNALELDDSALYLCASSLRGTGALSTDTQYFGPGTRLTVL.

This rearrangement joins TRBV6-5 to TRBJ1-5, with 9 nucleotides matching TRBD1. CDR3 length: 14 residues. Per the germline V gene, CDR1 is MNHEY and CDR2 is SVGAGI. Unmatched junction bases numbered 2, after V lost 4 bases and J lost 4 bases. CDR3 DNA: TGTGCCAGCAGTTCCGGGACAGGGAATCAGCCCCAGCATTTT. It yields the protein CASSSGTGNQPQHF.

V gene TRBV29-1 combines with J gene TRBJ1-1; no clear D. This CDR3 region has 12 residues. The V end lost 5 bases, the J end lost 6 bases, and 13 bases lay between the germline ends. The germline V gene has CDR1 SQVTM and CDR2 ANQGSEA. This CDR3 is CSVLVHAAEAFF. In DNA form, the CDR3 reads TGCAGCGTTTTAGTCCACGCAGCTGAAGCTTTCTTT.

The CDR3 DNA reads TGTGCCACCAGCGATGGACTGGTTCCTGATACGCAGTATTTT. Its translation is CATSDGLVPDTQYF. The chain is built from TRBV15 and TRBJ2-3, with D tentatively TRBD2 (5 bases). The CDR3 is 14 residues long. Germline CDR1 is LNHNV and CDR2 is YYDKDF (reference sequence). V shed 5 bases and J shed 6 bases, with 15 bases lying between them.

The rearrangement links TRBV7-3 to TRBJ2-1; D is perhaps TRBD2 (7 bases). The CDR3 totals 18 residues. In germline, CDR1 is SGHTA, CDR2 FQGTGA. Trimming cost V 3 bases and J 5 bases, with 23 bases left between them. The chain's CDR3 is CASSFGGRLGRADNEQFF. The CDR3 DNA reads TGTGCCAGCAGCTTCGGGGGGCGGTTGGGCCGTGCCGACAATGAGCAGTTCTTC.

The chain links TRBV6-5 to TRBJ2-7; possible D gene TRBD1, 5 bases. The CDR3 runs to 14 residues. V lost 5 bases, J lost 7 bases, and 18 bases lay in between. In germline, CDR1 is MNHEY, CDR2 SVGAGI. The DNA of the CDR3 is TGTGCCAGCAGTCCGACAGTTTCGGTCGGGGAGCAGTACTTC. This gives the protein CASSPTVSVGEQYF.

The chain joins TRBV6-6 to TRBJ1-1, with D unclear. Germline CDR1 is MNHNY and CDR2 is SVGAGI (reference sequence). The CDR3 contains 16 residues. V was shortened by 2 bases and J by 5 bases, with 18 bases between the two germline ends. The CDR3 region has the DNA TGTGCCAGCAGTTACCCTCTGCTCGGCCGGGTTACTGAAGCTTTCTTT. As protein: CASSYPLLGRVTEAFF.